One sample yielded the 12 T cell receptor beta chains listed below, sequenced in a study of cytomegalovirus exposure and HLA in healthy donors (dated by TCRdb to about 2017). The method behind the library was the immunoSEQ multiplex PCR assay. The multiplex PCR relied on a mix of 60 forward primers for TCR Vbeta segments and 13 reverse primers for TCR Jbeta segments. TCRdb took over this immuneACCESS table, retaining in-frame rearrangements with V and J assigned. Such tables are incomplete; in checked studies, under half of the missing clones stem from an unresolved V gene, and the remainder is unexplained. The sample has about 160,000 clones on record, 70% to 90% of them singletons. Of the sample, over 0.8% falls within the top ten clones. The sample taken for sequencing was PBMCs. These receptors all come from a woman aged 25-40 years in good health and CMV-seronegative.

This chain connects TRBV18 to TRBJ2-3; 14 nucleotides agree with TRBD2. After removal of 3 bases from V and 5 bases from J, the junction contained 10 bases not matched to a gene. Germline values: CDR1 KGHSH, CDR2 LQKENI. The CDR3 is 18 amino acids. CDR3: CASSPLLGLAGDEDTQYF. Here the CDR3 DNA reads TGTGCCAGCTCACCCCTCCTGGGACTAGCGGGAGATGAAGATACGCAGTATTTT.

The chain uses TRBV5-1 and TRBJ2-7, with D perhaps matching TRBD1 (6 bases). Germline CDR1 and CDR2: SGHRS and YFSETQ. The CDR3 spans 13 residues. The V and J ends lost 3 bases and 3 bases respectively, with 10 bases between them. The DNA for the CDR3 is TGCGCCAGCAGCTGGGCCAGGGGCTACGAGCAGTACTTC. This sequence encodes CASSWARGYEQYF. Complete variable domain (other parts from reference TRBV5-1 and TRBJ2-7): KAGVTQTPRYLIKTRGQQVTLSCSPISGHRSVSWYQQTPGQGLQFLFEYFSETQRNKGNFPGRFSGRQFSNSRSEMNVSTLELGDSALYLCASSWARGYEQYFGPGTRLTVT.

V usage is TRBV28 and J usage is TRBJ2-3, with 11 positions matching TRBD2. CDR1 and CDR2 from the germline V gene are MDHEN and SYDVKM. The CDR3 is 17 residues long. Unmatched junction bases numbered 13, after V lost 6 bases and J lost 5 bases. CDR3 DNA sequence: TGTGCCAGCAGCAAGACGAATTTAGCGGGAGGGAGAGATACGCAGTATTTT. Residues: CASSKTNLAGGRDTQYF. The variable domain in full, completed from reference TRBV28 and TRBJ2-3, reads DVKVTQSSRYLVKRTGEKVFLECVQDMDHENMFWYRQDPGLGLRLIYFSYDVKMKEKGDIPEGYSVSREKKERFSLILESASTNQTSMYLCASSKTNLAGGRDTQYFGPGTRLTVL.

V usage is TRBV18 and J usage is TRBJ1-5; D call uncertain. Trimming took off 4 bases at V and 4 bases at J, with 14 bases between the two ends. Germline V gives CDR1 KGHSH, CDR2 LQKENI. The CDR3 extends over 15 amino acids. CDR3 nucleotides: TGTGCCAGCTCACTGTCCAACGCGGGGAATCAGCCCCAGCATTTT. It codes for CASSLSNAGNQPQHF. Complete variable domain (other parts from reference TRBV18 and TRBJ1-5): NAGVMQNPRHLVRRRGQEARLRCSPMKGHSHVYWYRQLPEEGLKFMVYLQKENIIDESGMPKERFSAEFPKEGPSILRIQQVVRGDSAAYFCASSLSNAGNQPQHFGDGTRLSIL.

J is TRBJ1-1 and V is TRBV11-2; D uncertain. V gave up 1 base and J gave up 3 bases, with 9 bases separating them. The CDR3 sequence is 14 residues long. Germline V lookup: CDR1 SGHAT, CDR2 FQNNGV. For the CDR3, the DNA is TGTGCCAGCAGCTTAGTCTGGAGGTACACTGAAGCTTTCTTT. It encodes CASSLVWRYTEAFF.

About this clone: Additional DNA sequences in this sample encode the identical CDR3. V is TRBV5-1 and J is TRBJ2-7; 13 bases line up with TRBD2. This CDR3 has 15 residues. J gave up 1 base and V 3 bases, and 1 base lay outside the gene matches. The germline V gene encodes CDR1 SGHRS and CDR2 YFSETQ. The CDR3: CASSSGLAGSYEQYF. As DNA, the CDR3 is TGCGCCAGCAGCTCGGGACTAGCGGGGTCCTACGAGCAGTACTTC. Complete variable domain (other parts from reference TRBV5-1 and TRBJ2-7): KAGVTQTPRYLIKTRGQQVTLSCSPISGHRSVSWYQQTPGQGLQFLFEYFSETQRNKGNFPGRFSGRQFSNSRSEMNVSTLELGDSALYLCASSSGLAGSYEQYFGPGTRLTVT.

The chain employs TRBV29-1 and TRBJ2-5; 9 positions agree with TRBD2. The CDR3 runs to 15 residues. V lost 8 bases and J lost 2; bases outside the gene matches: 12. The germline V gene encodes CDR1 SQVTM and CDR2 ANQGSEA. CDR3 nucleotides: TGCAGCCCCCCGAAAAGCGGGGGGACTCAAGAGACCCAGTACTTC. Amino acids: CSPPKSGGTQETQYF.

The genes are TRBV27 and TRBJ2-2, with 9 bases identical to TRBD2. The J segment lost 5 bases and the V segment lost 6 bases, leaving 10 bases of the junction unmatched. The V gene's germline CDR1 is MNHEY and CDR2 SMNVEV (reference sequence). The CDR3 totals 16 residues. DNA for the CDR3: TGTGCCAGCAGGCCCCTAGCGGGATCAGGTACCGGGGAGCTGTTTTTT. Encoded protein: CASRPLAGSGTGELFF.

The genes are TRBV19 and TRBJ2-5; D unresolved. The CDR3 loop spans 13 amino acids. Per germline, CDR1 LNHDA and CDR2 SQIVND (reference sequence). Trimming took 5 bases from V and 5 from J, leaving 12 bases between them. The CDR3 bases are TGTGCCAGTAGTTGGTTGGCGGCGGAGACCCAGTACTTC. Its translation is CASSWLAAETQYF. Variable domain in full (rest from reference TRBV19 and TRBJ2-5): DGGITQSPKYLFRKEGQNVTLSCEQNLNHDAMYWYRQDPGQGLRLIYYSQIVNDFQKGDIAEGYSVSREKKESFPLTVTSAQKNPTAFYLCASSWLAAETQYFGPGTRLLVL.

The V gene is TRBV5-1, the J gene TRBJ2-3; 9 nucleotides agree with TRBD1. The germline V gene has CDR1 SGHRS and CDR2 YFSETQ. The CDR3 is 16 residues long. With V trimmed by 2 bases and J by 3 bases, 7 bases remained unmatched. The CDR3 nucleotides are TGCGCCAGCAGCTTAGTAGGACAGGGGATTACAGATACGCAGTATTTT. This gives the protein CASSLVGQGITDTQYF.

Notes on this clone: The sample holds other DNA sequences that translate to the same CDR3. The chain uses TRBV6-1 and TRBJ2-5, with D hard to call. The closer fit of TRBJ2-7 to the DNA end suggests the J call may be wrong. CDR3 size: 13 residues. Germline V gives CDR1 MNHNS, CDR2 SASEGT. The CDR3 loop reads CASSDWSSYEQYF. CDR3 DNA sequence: TGTGCCAGCAGTGACTGGAGCTCCTACGAGCAGTACTTC.

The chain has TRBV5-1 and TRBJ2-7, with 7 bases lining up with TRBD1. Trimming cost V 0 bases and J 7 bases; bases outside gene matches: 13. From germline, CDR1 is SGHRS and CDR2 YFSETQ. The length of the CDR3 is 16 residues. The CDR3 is CASSLASTGDLGEQYF. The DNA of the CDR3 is TGCGCCAGCAGCTTGGCCTCCACAGGGGATCTTGGTGAGCAGTACTTC.